The 4 T cell receptor beta chains in this list originate from one sample, sequenced in a study of cytomegalovirus exposure and HLA in healthy donors. PCR was performed using 60 Vbeta and 13 Jbeta primers. Using immunoSEQ multiplex PCR, the repertoire was profiled, and TCRdb retains in-frame clones only, with some absent. The profile shows around 120,000 clones, about 70% of them singletons. Material for sequencing was PBMCs. These receptors were taken from a man aged 50-59 years in good health and CMV-seropositive.

J is TRBJ2-7 and V is TRBV11-1; the match to TRBD1 covers 9 bases. Trimming at V came to 5 bases and at J to 4 bases, leaving 3 bases not matched to a gene. Germline loops: CDR1 SGHAT, CDR2 FQDESV (reference sequence). The CDR3 length is 13 residues. CDR3 in DNA: TGTGCCAGCAGCCCCGGGACAGGGTACGAGCAGTACTTC. Its protein is CASSPGTGYEQYF.

A few counts support this clone. The genes are TRBV12-2 and TRBJ1-2; TRBD1, the table's D call, lacks a check against the DNA. TRBV12-2 is classified as a pseudogene. CDR3 size: 14 residues. As DNA, the CDR3 is TGTGCAAGTCGCTTTAGACAGGTAGACTATGGCTACACCTTC. Encoded protein: CASRFRQVDYGYTF.

The rearrangement joins TRBV18 to TRBJ2-2, with a weak D call TRBD2 (6 bases). V shed 6 bases and J shed 5 bases, with 16 bases lying between them. From germline, CDR1 is KGHSH and CDR2 LQKENI. The CDR3 contains 15 residues. The CDR3 nucleotides are TGTGCCAGCTCGGCTTGGGCTAGCGAGACCGGGGAGCTGTTTTTT. This sequence encodes CASSAWASETGELFF.

The DNA of the CDR3 is TGCGCCAGCAGCCTAATAGGGGGACCAGAGACCCAGTACTTC. Translating gives CASSLIGGPETQYF. J is TRBJ2-5 and V is TRBV5-1; perhaps TRBD1 as D (6 bases). Per the germline V gene, CDR1 is SGHRS and CDR2 is YFSETQ. The CDR3 sequence is 14 residues long. Deletions cut 4 bases from V and 4 bases from J, with 14 bases between.